This TCR beta chain was captured by sequencing in a study of CD8+CD57+ T cells in acquired aplastic anemia. Study at large: On average, sorted CD4+ and CD8+ cells gave approximately 3.1 ug of DNA.

This clonotype was counted many times. Its antigen remains unidentified. The sequenced patients had an expansion of CD8+CD57+ cells seen by flow cytometry. Germline CDR1 and CDR2: SNHLY and FYNNEI. Trimming cost V 6 bases and J 8 bases, with 7 bases left between them. The CDR3 spans 10 residues. The template used for profiling TCR beta VDJ and CDR3 was genomic DNA. TCRdb used MiXCR to reprocess the reads, holding one entry per CDR3 protein. The data contain 250,000 to 300,000 distinct CDR3 sequences, under 60% of them singletons. Points from the study as a whole: Some 30 was the count of CD8+ CDR3 sequences that patients shared with controls.

This chain connects TRBV2 to TRBJ1-1, with a possible D match to TRBD1 (5 bases). The receptor was isolated from a human donor with aplastic anemia. Sequencing input: sorted CD4+, CD8+, or CD8+CD57+ T cells (not recorded which) from PBMCs. The CDR3: CASSWTEAFF. In DNA form, the CDR3 reads TGTGCCAGCAGCTGGACAGAAGCTTTCTTT. Complete variable domain (other parts from reference TRBV2 and TRBJ1-1): EPEVTQTPSHQVTQMGQEVILRCVPISNHLYFYWYRQILGQKVEFLVSFYNNEISEKSEIFDDQFSVERPDGSNFTLKIRSTKLEDSAMYFCASSWTEAFFGQGTRLTVV.